The next 28 T cell receptor beta chains were all read from a single sample in a study of blood T cell repertoires in COVID-19. TCRdb's copy holds only in-frame clones and misses some; the assay was immunoSEQ multiplex PCR. The sample holds more than 70,000 clones; about 86% are singletons and the top ten take approximately 21%. The sequenced sample consisted of peripheral blood. The receptors come from an elderly woman in a cohort sampled during active or convalescent COVID-19.

The genes are TRBV7-8 and TRBJ1-2; the D is unclear. Trimming pared 2 bases from V and 6 bases from J, leaving 7 bases between. This CDR3 spans 12 amino acids. Germline values: CDR1 SGHVS, CDR2 FQNEAQ. This CDR3 reads CASSLSGDGYTF. The DNA for the CDR3 is TGTGCCAGCAGCTTATCCGGGGATGGCTACACCTTC.

The chain joins TRBV11-2 to TRBJ2-1; D might be TRBD2 (5 bases). This CDR3 spans 15 amino acids. Trimming cost V 6 bases and J 7 bases, with 19 bases left between them. CDR1 is SGHAT and CDR2 is FQNNGV in the germline V gene. The DNA of the CDR3 is TGTGCCAGCAGACCCACTAGTTTGAGAGGGAATGAGCAGTTCTTC. Translating gives CASRPTSLRGNEQFF.

The CDR3 nucleotides read TGTGCCAGCAGTCGCTCCTCCGGGACTAGCGGCTACAATGAGCAGTTCTTC. Translation gives CASSRSSGTSGYNEQFF. This sequence joins TRBV6-6 and TRBJ2-1, with TRBD2 identical over 11 bases. The V and J ends lost 5 bases and 3 bases, in that order; junction bases with no gene match: 9. The CDR3 sequence is 17 residues long. Germline loops: CDR1 MNHNY, CDR2 SVGAGI (reference sequence).

J is TRBJ1-3 and V is TRBV19; no definite D call. Trimming removed 5 bases from V and 0 bases from J, with 11 bases in between. This CDR3 region has 15 residues. The germline gives CDR1 LNHDA, CDR2 SQIVND (reference sequence). CDR3 nucleotide sequence: TGTGCCAGTAGTCTACAGAGATTCTCTGGAAACACCATATATTTT. Protein sequence: CASSLQRFSGNTIYF.

J is TRBJ1-6 and V is TRBV11-2, with D possibly TRBD1 on 5 matching bases. CDR1 is SGHAT, CDR2 FQNNGV, per germline. The CDR3 totals 18 residues. V lost 6 bases and J 10 bases, leaving 28 bases between the germline ends. CDR3 in amino acids: CASRLAGRGEGLRSPLHF. The DNA for the CDR3 is TGTGCCAGCAGACTAGCGGGGCGAGGGGAGGGTTTAAGATCACCCCTCCACTTT.

J is TRBJ2-3 and V is TRBV28, with 8 positions matching TRBD2. Germline V gene lookup returns CDR1 MDHEN and CDR2 SYDVKM. CDR3 length: 15 amino acids. Losses at the gene ends were 5 bases for V and 6 bases for J; bases not matched to a gene: 10. DNA for the CDR3: TGTGCCAGCAGTACCCCCGGGAGGGCCCGGGATACGCAGTATTTT. This sequence encodes CASSTPGRARDTQYF.

This clone has just one count. The chain couples TRBV27 to TRBJ1-6; 9 bases align to TRBD1. The J segment lost 8 bases and the V segment lost 1 base, leaving 3 bases of the junction unmatched. Germline values: CDR1 MNHEY, CDR2 SMNVEV (reference sequence). CDR3 length equals 15 residues. CDR3 region: CASSLLGQGYSPLHF. Written as DNA, the CDR3 is TGTGCCAGCAGTTTATTGGGACAGGGTTATTCACCCCTCCACTTT.

The chain carries TRBV18 and TRBJ1-3, with 11 bases fitting TRBD1. Trimming took 3 bases from V and 0 from J; bases not matched to a gene: 4. The CDR3 consists of 17 residues. Germline V gene lookup returns CDR1 KGHSH and CDR2 LQKENI. The CDR3 reads CASSPPGTGGSGNTIYF. The CDR3 nucleotides read TGTGCCAGCTCACCGCCTGGGACAGGGGGCTCTGGAAACACCATATATTTT. Together with reference TRBV18 and TRBJ1-3, the CDR3 gives the full variable domain: NAGVMQNPRHLVRRRGQEARLRCSPMKGHSHVYWYRQLPEEGLKFMVYLQKENIIDESGMPKERFSAEFPKEGPSILRIQQVVRGDSAAYFCASSPPGTGGSGNTIYFGEGSWLTVV.

The V call is TRBV18, the J call TRBJ2-3; 10 bases fit TRBD2. The CDR3 consists of 16 residues. The trim removed 2 bases at V and 1 base at J, leaving 3 bases unmatched. Germline CDR1 reads KGHSH; CDR2 reads LQKENI. In DNA, the CDR3 is TGTGCCAGCTCACCAAGTGGGACTAGCGGCACAGATACGCAGTATTTT. Translation gives CASSPSGTSGTDTQYF. Filled out from reference TRBV18 and TRBJ2-3, the complete variable domain reads NAGVMQNPRHLVRRRGQEARLRCSPMKGHSHVYWYRQLPEEGLKFMVYLQKENIIDESGMPKERFSAEFPKEGPSILRIQQVVRGDSAAYFCASSPSGTSGTDTQYFGPGTRLTVL.

The chain has TRBV10-2 and TRBJ1-1; D gene unclear. Trimming shortened V by 8 bases and J by 7 bases, and 17 bases separated the two germline ends. Germline-derived CDR1 and CDR2 are WSHSY and SAAADI. CDR3 length: 13 amino acids. In DNA, the CDR3 is TGCGCCAGCTGCTCTGGTTCTCACTTTGAAGCTTTCTTT. This sequence encodes CASCSGSHFEAFF.

The table lists this clone with a few counts. The V and J genes are TRBV10-1 and TRBJ2-7, with a tentative D call TRBD1 (5 bases). The CDR3 runs 12 residues. Looked up from germline, CDR1 is WNHNN and CDR2 is SYGVQD (reference sequence). Trimming cost V 3 bases and J 4 bases, with 7 bases left between them. Here the CDR3 DNA reads TGCGCCAGCAGTGATGGGGCTTACGAGCAGTACTTC. Its protein product is CASSDGAYEQYF.

This clone was recorded a few times. This rearrangement joins TRBV6-5 to TRBJ2-1; 9 bases fit TRBD2. The V gene end was trimmed by 0 bases and the J gene end by 9 bases; junction bases not matched to a gene: 9. Germline V gene sequence: CDR1 MNHEY, CDR2 SVGAGI. There are 16 residues in the CDR3. The CDR3 DNA follows: TGTGCCAGCAGTTACTCGAGGACTAGCGCTCAGGGTGAGCAGTTCTTC. Protein: CASSYSRTSAQGEQFF.

The chain recombines TRBV5-1 with TRBJ2-7; 8 bases agree with TRBD2. The germline gives CDR1 SGHRS, CDR2 YFSETQ. The CDR3 loop spans 14 amino acids. The V segment lost 2 bases and the J segment 7 bases; nucleotides outside the gene matches: 8. The CDR3 coding sequence is TGCGCCAGCAGCTTCCTAGCGGGCCTTTCGGAGCAGTACTTC. Amino acids: CASSFLAGLSEQYF. Looking up the rest from reference TRBV5-1 and TRBJ2-7 gives the full variable domain: KAGVTQTPRYLIKTRGQQVTLSCSPISGHRSVSWYQQTPGQGLQFLFEYFSETQRNKGNFPGRFSGRQFSNSRSEMNVSTLELGDSALYLCASSFLAGLSEQYFGPGTRLTVT.

This chain uses TRBV5-1 with TRBJ2-7, with 11 nucleotides matching TRBD1. Germline V gene data show CDR1 as SGHRS and CDR2 as YFSETQ. V trimming: 3 bases; J trimming: 7 bases; junction bases outside the gene matches: 12. The CDR3 totals 16 residues. Written as DNA, the CDR3 is TGCGCCAGCAGCTCTGGTGGGACAGGGGGTATAAGGGAGCAGTACTTC. This sequence encodes CASSSGGTGGIREQYF.

This clone turned up a few times. CDR3 residues: CASSQTPSGRAYEQYF. The CDR3 DNA reads TGTGCCAGCAGTCAAACGCCGAGCGGGAGGGCCTACGAGCAGTACTTC. The chain links TRBV4-2 to TRBJ2-7; 10 bases fit TRBD2. The trim removed 6 bases at V and 2 bases at J, leaving 10 bases unmatched. The CDR3 has 16 residues. Germline loops: CDR1 LGHNA, CDR2 YNFKEQ.

This clone was observed once. The gene calls are TRBV10-3 and TRBJ1-5; TRBD1 matches at 10 bases. V was clipped by 4 bases and J by 5 bases; unmatched bases: 5. The CDR3 runs to 15 residues. The V gene's germline CDR1 is ENHRY and CDR2 SYGVKD. This CDR3 is CAISGGTGDHQPQHF. Written as DNA, the CDR3 is TGTGCCATCAGTGGTGGGACAGGGGACCATCAGCCCCAGCATTTT.

The chain is built from TRBV2 and TRBJ2-2; no clear D. The V gene's germline CDR1 is SNHLY and CDR2 FYNNEI. CDR3 length: 11 residues. V was clipped by 7 bases and J by 2 bases, with 2 bases between them. In nucleotides, the CDR3 is TGTGCCAGCACTAACACCGGGGAGCTGTTTTTT. As protein: CASTNTGELFF.

The chain combines TRBV5-6 with TRBJ2-1; 12 bases are a match to TRBD2. The V gene's germline CDR1 is SGHDT and CDR2 YYEEEE. This CDR3 contains 16 residues. J was trimmed by 7 bases and V by 1 base; bases with no gene match: 6. For the CDR3, the DNA is TGTGCCAGCAGCTTGCCTAGCGGGGGGGAAGGAAATGAGCAGTTCTTC. Translated, it gives CASSLPSGGEGNEQFF.

V and J are TRBV7-2 and TRBJ2-5; D is perhaps TRBD2 (5 bases). The length of the CDR3 is 15 residues. The germline V and J ends were trimmed by 5 bases and 7 bases, with 20 bases remaining between them. In germline, CDR1 is SGHTA, CDR2 FQGNSA. The CDR3 DNA sequence: TGTGCCAGCAGCCCCACAAAGGGCGGGTCGTTGACCCAGTACTTC. Residues: CASSPTKGGSLTQYF.

The rearrangement joins TRBV19 to TRBJ2-1; the D is unclear. Trimming stripped 6 bases from V and 0 bases from J, with 12 bases between. This CDR3 has 15 residues. Germline V lookup: CDR1 LNHDA, CDR2 SQIVND (reference sequence). Here the CDR3 DNA reads TGTGCCAGTAGAGAGAGAGGCTTCTCCTACAATGAGCAGTTCTTC. It is translated as CASRERGFSYNEQFF. The complete variable domain, with remaining parts taken from reference TRBV19 and TRBJ2-1, reads DGGITQSPKYLFRKEGQNVTLSCEQNLNHDAMYWYRQDPGQGLRLIYYSQIVNDFQKGDIAEGYSVSREKKESFPLTVTSAQKNPTAFYLCASRERGFSYNEQFFGPGTRLTVL.

The genes are TRBV6-1 and TRBJ1-2, with D hard to call. Germline values: CDR1 MNHNS, CDR2 SASEGT. V shed 2 bases and J shed 1 base, with 5 bases lying between them. CDR3 length: 13 residues. The CDR3: CASSEMSNYGYTF. Here the CDR3 DNA reads TGTGCCAGCAGTGAAATGAGTAACTATGGCTACACCTTC.

The rearrangement links TRBV7-2 to TRBJ2-3; a weak D match, TRBD2 (5 bases). V lost 4 bases and J 4 bases, leaving 12 bases between the germline ends. Germline-derived CDR1 and CDR2 are SGHTA and FQGNSA. This CDR3 has 14 amino acids. CDR3 protein: CASSSVALPDTQYF. CDR3 bases: TGTGCCAGCAGCTCCGTAGCGCTCCCAGATACGCAGTATTTT.

This clone was observed once. This sequence joins TRBV6-1 and TRBJ1-1; 7 bases are a match to TRBD1. Germline assignment: CDR1 MNHNS and CDR2 SASEGT. The CDR3 spans 15 residues. V was pared by 2 bases and J by 6 bases, with 9 bases of the junction left unmatched. The CDR3 loop is CASSESTGLRAEAFF. Here the CDR3 DNA reads TGTGCCAGCAGTGAATCGACAGGGTTAAGGGCTGAAGCTTTCTTT.

This rearrangement joins TRBV28 to TRBJ1-5, with 7 bases identical to TRBD1. Germline V CDR1 and CDR2: MDHEN, SYDVKM. The CDR3 runs to 14 residues. With V trimmed by 6 bases and J by 2 bases, 4 bases remained unmatched. The CDR3 DNA sequence: TGTGCCAGCAGGGATGGACAGGGCAATCAGCCCCAGCATTTT. It codes for CASRDGQGNQPQHF.

The rearrangement uses TRBV18 and TRBJ2-7; a weak D match, TRBD2 (6 bases). The ends were cut back, 4 bases at V and 5 bases at J, with 15 bases in the middle. CDR1 and CDR2 (germline): KGHSH, LQKENI. CDR3 length: 14 amino acids. CDR3 DNA: TGTGCCAGCTCACGTTCGGGACTGAGGGACGAGCAGTACGTC. Amino acids: CASSRSGLRDEQYV.

The gene calls are TRBV5-1 and TRBJ1-2, with 7 bases identical to TRBD1. This CDR3 spans 13 amino acids. Germline CDR1 reads SGHRS; CDR2 reads YFSETQ. The V segment lost 4 bases and the J segment 8 bases; nucleotides outside the gene matches: 8. DNA for the CDR3: TGCGCCAGCAGCCCCAGGGGGGAAGGAGGCTACACCTTC. This sequence encodes CASSPRGEGGYTF.

The chain carries TRBV29-1 and TRBJ1-1; D might be TRBD1 (5 bases). This CDR3 has 14 residues. V lost 5 bases and J 6 bases, leaving 19 bases between the germline ends. The germline CDR1 and CDR2 sequences are SQVTM and ANQGSEA. The CDR3, as DNA: TGCAGCGTTATTGTTTTTAGGGCGGGGGCTGAAGCTTTCTTT. Protein product: CSVIVFRAGAEAFF.

This rearrangement joins TRBV27 to TRBJ1-4; the D is unclear. Germline-derived CDR1 and CDR2 are MNHEY and SMNVEV (reference sequence). Trimming pared 6 bases from V and 6 bases from J, leaving 11 bases between. This CDR3 region has 13 residues. The CDR3 protein is CASRTLRDEKLFF. The CDR3 nucleotides are TGTGCCAGCAGGACCCTTCGGGATGAAAAACTGTTTTTT.